A selection of T cell receptor beta chains follows, all from one sample in a study of OX40 agonist ivuxolimab in advanced cancers. Profiled with immunoSEQ multiplex PCR; TCRdb holds only in-frame clones, not every one. The data contain roughly 65,000 clones, approximately 80% of them singletons. The specimen comprised CD4+ or CD8+ T cells sorted from blood, sampled in a trial of the OX40 agonist ivuxolimab. The receptors stem from an adult with an advanced solid tumor such as melanoma, head and neck, liver or kidney cancer. The CDR3 runs from the conserved cysteine through the conserved F or W. The D gene is left open where the match is weak. The size entry is marked missing in some rows and otherwise reads once, few, many or a size class.

TRBJ2-3 TRBV29-1 . . CSVTATRTDTQYF TGCAGCGTTACGGCTACCCGCACAGATACGCAGTATTTT
TRBJ2-3 TRBV4-1 TRBD2 . CASSQDPPAGGRTDTQYF TGCGCCAGCAGCCAAGATCCCCCAGCGGGAGGGCGCACAGATACGCAGTATTTT
TRBJ2-2 TRBV28 . . CASSSPNTGELFF TGTGCCAGCAGTTCCCCCAACACCGGGGAGCTGTTTTTT
TRBJ2-7 TRBV9 . . CASSVGGLYEQYF TGTGCCAGCAGCGTGGGGGGACTCTACGAGCAGTACTTC
TRBJ1-2 TRBV9 . once CASSVIEKGYTF TGTGCCAGCAGCGTAATCGAGAAGGGCTACACCTTC
TRBJ1-1 TRBV11-2 . . CASSVDRHYTEAFF TGTGCCAGCAGCGTCGACAGGCACTACACTGAAGCTTTCTTT
TRBJ2-7 TRBV6-5 . . CASSSRQAYEQYF TGTGCCAGCAGTTCCCGACAGGCCTACGAGCAGTACTTC
TRBJ2-7 TRBV6-1 TRBD2 . CASSDGTSLLEQYF TGTGCCAGCAGTGATGGGACTAGTCTCCTCGAGCAGTACTTC
TRBJ1-3 TRBV27 . . CASRNSGNTIYF TGTGCCAGCCGAAACTCTGGAAACACCATATATTTT
TRBJ2-3 TRBV7-2 . . CASSSGSADTDTQYF TGTGCCAGCAGCTCAGGCTCAGCGGACACAGATACGCAGTATTTT
TRBJ2-1 TRBV6-4 TRBD2 few CASSDGAGGGYNEQFF TGTGCCAGCAGTGACGGGGCGGGAGGAGGGTACAATGAGCAGTTCTTC
TRBJ2-1 TRBV5-4 TRBD2 once CASNSKRESPEQFF TGTGCCAGCAACTCAAAGCGGGAGAGTCCTGAGCAGTTCTTC
TRBJ2-1 TRBV29-1 TRBD1 . CSAYYWDRGLYNEQFF TGCAGCGCCTATTATTGGGACAGGGGGCTTTACAATGAGCAGTTCTTC
TRBJ2-2 TRBV15 . . CATSKGSWTGELFF TGTGCCACCAGCAAGGGGAGTTGGACCGGGGAGCTGTTTTTT
TRBJ2-7 TRBV4-2 TRBD2 . CASSQDWTSGAYEQYF TGTGCCAGCAGCCAAGATTGGACTAGCGGAGCCTACGAGCAGTACTTC
TRBJ1-1 TRBV6-5 . . CASSLRDPRTTEAFF TGTGCCAGCAGCCTTCGGGACCCGAGGACCACTGAAGCTTTCTTT
TRBJ2-7 TRBV2 TRBD1 . CASSERGDSPYEQYF TGTGCCAGCAGTGAAAGAGGGGACAGTCCCTACGAGCAGTACTTC
TRBJ2-7 TRBV5-6 TRBD2 . CASSTLAGQAYEQYF TGTGCCAGCAGCACCCTAGCGGGACAAGCCTACGAGCAGTACTTC
TRBJ1-5 TRBV25-1 TRBD1 . CASSGPGGFNQPQHF TGTGCCAGCAGTGGCCCAGGGGGCTTCAATCAGCCCCAGCATTTT
TRBJ2-7 TRBV30 TRBD2 . CALSPGLAGSYEQYF TGTGCCTTATCGCCGGGACTAGCGGGCTCCTACGAGCAGTACTTC
TRBJ2-1 TRBV19 . . CASSIGVFNEQFF TGTGCCAGTAGTATAGGAGTTTTCAATGAGCAGTTCTTC
TRBJ2-7 TRBV27 . . CASSLGIGEQYF TGTGCCAGCAGTTTAGGAATAGGCGAGCAGTACTTC
TRBJ2-3 TRBV10-1 . . CASSDGTASTDTQYF TGCGCCAGCAGTGACGGGACGGCTAGCACAGATACGCAGTATTTT